This T cell receptor (beta chain) was captured in a study of T cell responses to AZD1222 COVID-19 vaccine (dated by TCRdb to the early 2020s). Broadly, across the study: A total of under 250 trial participants underwent TCR sequencing, of whom about 210 had received two doses of AZD1222 and approximately 26 had received two doses of the MenACWY control vaccine. Trial participants were enrolled by age into subgroups of 18-55, 56-69 and 70-plus years, and about 150, 27 and 61 TCR-sequenced participants, respectively, were included in these subgroups.

The research as a whole found: Because no samples from the day 14 peak response were available, repertoires could be characterized only after the peak T cell response. Epitopes outside the regions mutated in the B.1.351 and B.1.1.7 variants were reportedly recognized by nearly half of the unique spike-specific TCRs. Most participants were white British and females outnumbered males, and the authors suggested that clonal diversity may have been underestimated. In the small 56-69-year group, the increase in depth fell short of significance, most likely because of low power. A significant rise in spike-specific TCR breadth and depth was observed after two AZD1222 doses relative to day 0 and relative to MenACWY recipients. Vaccine-associated CD4 TCRs spanned the whole spike protein, with dominant responses in regions 160-218 and 743-854. Conclusions about previously exposed vaccinees were limited because only six AZD1222 recipients were SARS-CoV-2 seropositive at baseline.

As encoded in the germline V gene (reference sequence), CDR1 is LNHDA while CDR2 is SQIVND. There are 12 amino acids in the CDR3, from cysteine to phenylalanine inclusive. Only CDR3 DNA remains: 36 bases, in frame from the first base. Between the V and J ends, shortened by 3 bases and 5 bases respectively, the junction contains 7 bases. The time point label for this specimen denotes: about 28 days (+/-7) after the second vaccine dose. Because spike-specific TCR depth and breadth did not differ between the two schedules, AZD1222 recipients who got a second dose at roughly 4 weeks were pooled with those who got a second dose at roughly 12 weeks. Samples from vaccinated people were obtained from the UK trials COV001 and COV002, which included a single-blind randomized controlled phase 2/3 trial of AZD1222 (ChAdOx1 nCoV-19) in healthy adults. For TCRbeta chain sequencing, PBMC samples were collected from trial participants at day 0 and at day 28 after the second dose.

On this clone: The target of this receptor is not known. No base quality values were provided; no much bigger clone lies one nucleotide off.

The CDR3 regions of human TCRbeta chains were analyzed by immunosequencing. The original pipeline was this. Repertoire TCRs were checked for matches against a reference library of SARS-CoV-2-specific TCRs that had been generated using the MIRA antigen-specificity platform. Breadth was defined as the fraction of unique TCRs that were SARS-CoV-2-associated. Depth was defined as the fraction of total T cells that were SARS-CoV-2-associated. Using the MIRA data, every spike-specific TCR was mapped to the spike region that the TCR reacted to and assigned to either a CD4 or a CD8 class. Log10-transformed breadth and depth values were compared by one-way ANOVA with Sidak's multiple comparisons tests. The immuneACCESS repertoire file appears here via TCRdb, limited to in-frame rearrangements. These files lack a portion of the clones; in checked studies, under half of the deficit traces to unresolved V genes, and the cause of the others is not known. V and J calls and clone size are copied from that table; D and trimming were computed from the DNA. This sample is represented by under 150,000 clones; 92% of them were singletons. The top ten hold 9% to 9.5% of the sample.

The receptor's source is an adult who received the AZD1222 COVID-19 vaccine. The sample in question was peripheral blood, obtained 28 days after the second AZD1222 dose. This chain joins TRBV19 to TRBJ1-1, with an unclear D gene assignment. The CDR3 has the sequence CASSIARTEAFF. In nucleotide form, the sequence is TGTGCCAGTAGTATTGCGCGAACTGAAGCTTTCTTT. Reference TRBV19 and TRBJ1-1 genes cover what lies past the CDR3, so the full variable domain is DGGITQSPKYLFRKEGQNVTLSCEQNLNHDAMYWYRQDPGQGLRLIYYSQIVNDFQKGDIAEGYSVSREKKESFPLTVTSAQKNPTAFYLCASSIARTEAFFGQGTRLTVV.